Listed below are T cell receptor beta chains from one sample, sequenced in a study of CXCR4 blockade with PD-1 therapy in pancreatic cancer. TCRdb keeps only in-frame clones here, not all; method: immunoSEQ multiplex PCR. Here the sample spans 1,000 to 1,500 clones, 30% to 40% being singletons. Sequencing was done on a sample of tumor tissue. The source is a human donor with pancreatic ductal adenocarcinoma. Both conserved end residues are part of each CDR3. The order of the fields is J gene, CDR3 length, clone size, V gene, D gene, CDR3 protein, CDR3 DNA. D genes are given only for firm matches. Only part of the rows carry a size: once, few, many, or a class if the clone is expanded.

j_call: TRBJ1-1; cdr3_length: 15; clone_size: .; v_call: TRBV15; d_call: .; cdr3_aa: CATSPRRETNTEAFF; cdr3_nt: TGTGCCACCAGCCCTCGTAGGGAAACGAACACTGAAGCTTTCTTT
j_call: TRBJ2-2; cdr3_length: 15; clone_size: few; v_call: TRBV4-1; d_call: TRBD1; cdr3_aa: CASSPLGQLTGELFF; cdr3_nt: TGCGCCAGCAGCCCGTTGGGACAGCTCACCGGGGAGCTGTTTTTT
j_call: TRBJ2-1; cdr3_length: 11; clone_size: medium-sized; v_call: TRBV6-4; d_call: .; cdr3_aa: CASSRGGHKFF; cdr3_nt: TGTGCCAGCAGCCGAGGGGGACATAAGTTCTTC
j_call: TRBJ1-5; cdr3_length: 13; clone_size: .; v_call: TRBV19; d_call: .; cdr3_aa: CASSIEANQPQHF; cdr3_nt: TGTGCCAGTAGTATAGAGGCTAATCAGCCCCAGCATTTT
j_call: TRBJ2-1; cdr3_length: 14; clone_size: .; v_call: TRBV19; d_call: TRBD2; cdr3_aa: CASSRASGGAEQFF; cdr3_nt: TGTGCCAGTAGTAGGGCTAGCGGGGGGGCTGAGCAGTTCTTC
j_call: TRBJ2-7; cdr3_length: 16; clone_size: few; v_call: TRBV11-3; d_call: .; cdr3_aa: CASRPEGHLSPYEQYF; cdr3_nt: TGTGCCAGCAGACCAGAGGGCCACCTGAGCCCCTACGAGCAGTACTTC
j_call: TRBJ1-6; cdr3_length: 11; clone_size: few; v_call: TRBV6-7; d_call: .; cdr3_aa: CASSETSPLHF; cdr3_nt: TGTGCCAGCAGTGAAACTTCACCCCTCCACTTT
j_call: TRBJ2-1; cdr3_length: 17; clone_size: .; v_call: TRBV7-4; d_call: .; cdr3_aa: CASSVDLGPLGDDEQFF; cdr3_nt: TGTGCCAGCAGCGTAGACTTGGGACCGTTGGGGGACGATGAGCAGTTCTTC
j_call: TRBJ2-5; cdr3_length: 17; clone_size: few; v_call: TRBV1; d_call: .; cdr3_aa: CASSQGTSGGARETQYF; cdr3_nt: TGCGCCAGCAGCCAAGGAACTAGCGGAGGGGCCCGGGAGACCCAGTACTTC
j_call: TRBJ2-2; cdr3_length: 14; clone_size: .; v_call: TRBV4-1; d_call: .; cdr3_aa: CASRYRDNTGELFF; cdr3_nt: TGCGCCAGCAGGTACCGGGATAACACCGGGGAGCTGTTTTTT
j_call: TRBJ1-1; cdr3_length: 14; clone_size: few; v_call: TRBV7-6; d_call: .; cdr3_aa: CASSLVGDQTEAFF; cdr3_nt: TGTGCCAGCAGCTTAGTGGGGGATCAAACTGAAGCTTTCTTT
j_call: TRBJ2-1; cdr3_length: 13; clone_size: .; v_call: TRBV14; d_call: .; cdr3_aa: CASSQVLYNEQFF; cdr3_nt: TGTGCCAGCAGCCAAGTACTTTACAATGAGCAGTTCTTC
j_call: TRBJ1-1; cdr3_length: 14; clone_size: few; v_call: TRBV11-3; d_call: .; cdr3_aa: CASSDSGGGTEAFF; cdr3_nt: TGTGCCAGCAGCGACTCCGGGGGAGGCACTGAAGCTTTCTTT
j_call: TRBJ2-3; cdr3_length: 15; clone_size: large; v_call: TRBV11-3; d_call: TRBD2; cdr3_aa: CASSLSGGATDTQYF; cdr3_nt: TGTGCCAGCAGTCTTAGCGGGGGGGCTACGGATACGCAGTATTTT
j_call: TRBJ2-7; cdr3_length: 12; clone_size: .; v_call: TRBV30; d_call: .; cdr3_aa: CAIDWTHYEQYF; cdr3_nt: TGTGCTATAGATTGGACACACTACGAGCAGTACTTC
j_call: TRBJ1-1; cdr3_length: 15; clone_size: .; v_call: TRBV7-6; d_call: .; cdr3_aa: CASSSWGTANTEAFF; cdr3_nt: TGTGCCAGCAGCTCGTGGGGGACGGCGAACACTGAAGCTTTCTTT
j_call: TRBJ1-1; cdr3_length: 11; clone_size: .; v_call: TRBV19; d_call: .; cdr3_aa: CASSLNTEAFF; cdr3_nt: TGTGCCAGTAGTCTGAACACTGAAGCTTTCTTT
j_call: TRBJ1-1; cdr3_length: 12; clone_size: .; v_call: TRBV12-5; d_call: .; cdr3_aa: CASGGAYAEAFF; cdr3_nt: TGTGCCAGCGGAGGGGCTTACGCTGAAGCTTTCTTT
j_call: TRBJ1-4; cdr3_length: 14; clone_size: few; v_call: TRBV28; d_call: .; cdr3_aa: CASSLSGAQEKLFF; cdr3_nt: TGTGCCAGCAGTTTATCGGGGGCGCAAGAAAAACTGTTTTTT
j_call: TRBJ1-3; cdr3_length: 16; clone_size: few; v_call: TRBV11-3; d_call: .; cdr3_aa: CASSLGTVEVGNTIYF; cdr3_nt: TGTGCCAGCAGCTTAGGGACAGTTGAAGTCGGAAACACCATATATTTT
j_call: TRBJ1-5; cdr3_length: 12; clone_size: .; v_call: TRBV29-1; d_call: .; cdr3_aa: CSVGARGQPQHF; cdr3_nt: TGCAGCGTTGGTGCCCGGGGTCAGCCCCAGCATTTT
j_call: TRBJ1-2; cdr3_length: 14; clone_size: .; v_call: TRBV19; d_call: .; cdr3_aa: CASSFKTAYYGYTF; cdr3_nt: TGTGCCAGTAGTTTTAAGACGGCTTACTATGGCTACACCTTC
j_call: TRBJ1-5; cdr3_length: 15; clone_size: hyperexpanded; v_call: TRBV19; d_call: .; cdr3_aa: CASSIGTAWNQPQHF; cdr3_nt: TGTGCCAGTAGTATTGGTACAGCATGGAATCAGCCCCAGCATTTT
j_call: TRBJ2-3; cdr3_length: 13; clone_size: .; v_call: TRBV19; d_call: TRBD1; cdr3_aa: CASSETGTDTQYF; cdr3_nt: TGTGCCAGTAGCGAGACAGGGACAGATACGCAGTATTTT